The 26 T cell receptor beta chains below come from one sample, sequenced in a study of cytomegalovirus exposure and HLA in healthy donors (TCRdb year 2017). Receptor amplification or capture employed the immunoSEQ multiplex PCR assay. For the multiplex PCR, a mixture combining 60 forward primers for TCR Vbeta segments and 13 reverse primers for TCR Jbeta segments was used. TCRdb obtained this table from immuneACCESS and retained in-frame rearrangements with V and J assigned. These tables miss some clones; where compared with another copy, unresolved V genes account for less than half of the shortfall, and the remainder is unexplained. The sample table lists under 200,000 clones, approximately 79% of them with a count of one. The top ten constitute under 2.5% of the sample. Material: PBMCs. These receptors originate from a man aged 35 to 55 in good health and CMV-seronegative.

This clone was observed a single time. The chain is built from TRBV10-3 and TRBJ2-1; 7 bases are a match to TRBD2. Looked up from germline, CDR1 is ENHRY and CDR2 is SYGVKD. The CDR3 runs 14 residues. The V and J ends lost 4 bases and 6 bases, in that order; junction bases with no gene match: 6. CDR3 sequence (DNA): TGTGCCATCAGTGGATCGGTAGCGGGCAATGAGCAGTTCTTC. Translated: CAISGSVAGNEQFF.

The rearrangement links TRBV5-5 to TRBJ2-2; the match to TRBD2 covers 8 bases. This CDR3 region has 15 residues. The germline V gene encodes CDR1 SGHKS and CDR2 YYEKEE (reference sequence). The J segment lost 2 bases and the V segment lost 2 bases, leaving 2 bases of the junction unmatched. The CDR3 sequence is CASSLTSGNTGELFF. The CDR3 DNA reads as TGTGCCAGCAGCTTAACTAGCGGAAACACCGGGGAGCTGTTTTTT.

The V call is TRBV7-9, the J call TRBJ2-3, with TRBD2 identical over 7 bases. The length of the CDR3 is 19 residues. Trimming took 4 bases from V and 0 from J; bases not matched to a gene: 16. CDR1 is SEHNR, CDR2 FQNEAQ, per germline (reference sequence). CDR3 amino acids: CASSSDLASGSYSTDTQYF. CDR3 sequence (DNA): TGTGCCAGCAGCTCGGATTTGGCTAGCGGATCATATAGCACAGATACGCAGTATTTT.

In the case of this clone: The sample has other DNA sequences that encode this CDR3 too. The CDR3 DNA follows: TGTGCCAGCAGTGAAGCAGCGGGACCTCAAGAGACCCAGTACTTC. Translated, it gives CASSEAAGPQETQYF. The chain carries TRBV6-1 and TRBJ2-5; 7 bases are a match to TRBD2. The CDR3 has 15 residues. Germline V gene data show CDR1 as MNHNS and CDR2 as SASEGT. The J segment lost 2 bases and the V segment lost 0 bases, leaving 3 bases of the junction unmatched.

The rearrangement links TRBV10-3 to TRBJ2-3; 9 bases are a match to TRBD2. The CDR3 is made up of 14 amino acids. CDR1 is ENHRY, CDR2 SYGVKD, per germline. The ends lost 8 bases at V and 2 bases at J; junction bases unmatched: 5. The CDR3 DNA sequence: TGTGCCATCCGGCTAGCGGGAAACACAGATACGCAGTATTTT. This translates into CAIRLAGNTDTQYF.

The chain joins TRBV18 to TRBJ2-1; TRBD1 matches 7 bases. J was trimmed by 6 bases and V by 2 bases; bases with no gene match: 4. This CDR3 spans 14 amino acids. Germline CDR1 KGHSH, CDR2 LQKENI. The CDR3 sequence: CASSPMTGSNEQFF. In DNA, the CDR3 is TGTGCCAGCTCACCAATGACAGGGAGCAATGAGCAGTTCTTC.

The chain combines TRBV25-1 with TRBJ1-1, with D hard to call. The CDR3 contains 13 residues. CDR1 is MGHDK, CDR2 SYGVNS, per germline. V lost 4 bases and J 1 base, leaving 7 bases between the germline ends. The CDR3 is CASSVRGNTEAFF. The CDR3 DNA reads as TGTGCCAGCAGTGTTCGAGGGAACACTGAAGCTTTCTTT.

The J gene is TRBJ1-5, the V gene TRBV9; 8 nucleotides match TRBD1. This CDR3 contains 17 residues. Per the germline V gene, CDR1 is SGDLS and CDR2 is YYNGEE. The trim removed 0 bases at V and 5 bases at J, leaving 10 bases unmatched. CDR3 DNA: TGTGCCAGCAGCGTAGATGACAGGGGAGGGTTAGATCAGCCCCAGCATTTT. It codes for CASSVDDRGGLDQPQHF.

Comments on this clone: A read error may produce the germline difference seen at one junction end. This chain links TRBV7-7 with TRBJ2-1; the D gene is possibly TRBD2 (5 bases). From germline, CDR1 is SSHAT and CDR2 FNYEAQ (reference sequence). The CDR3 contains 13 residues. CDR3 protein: CASSLAQGREQFF. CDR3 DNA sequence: TGTGCTAGCAGCTTAGCGCAAGGCAGGGAGCAGTTCTTC.

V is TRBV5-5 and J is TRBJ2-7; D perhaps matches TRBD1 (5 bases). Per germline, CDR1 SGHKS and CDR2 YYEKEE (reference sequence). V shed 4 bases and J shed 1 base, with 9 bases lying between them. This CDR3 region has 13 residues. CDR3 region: CASSKQASYEQYF. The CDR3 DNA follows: TGTGCCAGCAGCAAACAGGCATCCTACGAGCAGTACTTC.

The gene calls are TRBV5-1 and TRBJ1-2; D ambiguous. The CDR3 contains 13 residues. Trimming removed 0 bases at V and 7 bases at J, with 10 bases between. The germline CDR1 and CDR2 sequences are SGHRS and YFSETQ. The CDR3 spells CASSLDPGVGYTF. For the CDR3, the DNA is TGCGCCAGCAGCTTGGATCCGGGAGTTGGCTACACCTTC.

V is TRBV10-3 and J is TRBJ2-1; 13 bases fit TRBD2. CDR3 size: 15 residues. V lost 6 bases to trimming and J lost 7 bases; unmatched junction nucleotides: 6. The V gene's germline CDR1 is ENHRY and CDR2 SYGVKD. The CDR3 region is CAIRTGTSGINEQFF. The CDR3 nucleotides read TGTGCCATCAGGACCGGGACTAGCGGGATTAATGAGCAGTTCTTC.

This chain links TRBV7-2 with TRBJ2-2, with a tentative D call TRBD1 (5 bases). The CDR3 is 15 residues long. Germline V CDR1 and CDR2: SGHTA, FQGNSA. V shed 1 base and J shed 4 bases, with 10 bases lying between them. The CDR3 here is CASSLGWQGTGELFF. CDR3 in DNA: TGTGCCAGCAGCTTAGGGTGGCAGGGCACCGGGGAGCTGTTTTTT.

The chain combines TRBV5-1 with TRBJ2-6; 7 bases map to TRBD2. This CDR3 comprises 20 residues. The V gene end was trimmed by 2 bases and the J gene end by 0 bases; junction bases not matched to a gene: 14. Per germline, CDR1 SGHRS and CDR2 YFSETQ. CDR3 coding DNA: TGCGCCAGCAGCTTACCCCCGGGGGGAGACGGAAGCTCTGGGGCCAACGTCCTGACTTTC. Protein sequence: CASSLPPGGDGSSGANVLTF.

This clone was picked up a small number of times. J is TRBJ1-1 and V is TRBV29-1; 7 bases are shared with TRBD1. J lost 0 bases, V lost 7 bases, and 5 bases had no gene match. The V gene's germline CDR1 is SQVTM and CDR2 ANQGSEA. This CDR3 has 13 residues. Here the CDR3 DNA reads TGCAGCGCGGCGACAGGGATGAACACTGAAGCTTTCTTT. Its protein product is CSAATGMNTEAFF.

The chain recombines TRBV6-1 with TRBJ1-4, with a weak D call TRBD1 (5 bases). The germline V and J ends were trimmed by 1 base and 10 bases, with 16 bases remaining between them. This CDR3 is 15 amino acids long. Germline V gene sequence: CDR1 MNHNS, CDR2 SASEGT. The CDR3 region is CASSEDWGLDGKLFF. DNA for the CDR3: TGTGCCAGCAGTGAAGACTGGGGCCTGGATGGAAAACTGTTTTTT.

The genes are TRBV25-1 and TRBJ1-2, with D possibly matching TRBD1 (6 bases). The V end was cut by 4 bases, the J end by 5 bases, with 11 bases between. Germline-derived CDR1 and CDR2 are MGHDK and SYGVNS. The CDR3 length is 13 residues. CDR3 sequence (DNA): TGTGCCAGCAGTGGAGTAGGGGGTTATGGCTACACCTTC. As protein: CASSGVGGYGYTF.

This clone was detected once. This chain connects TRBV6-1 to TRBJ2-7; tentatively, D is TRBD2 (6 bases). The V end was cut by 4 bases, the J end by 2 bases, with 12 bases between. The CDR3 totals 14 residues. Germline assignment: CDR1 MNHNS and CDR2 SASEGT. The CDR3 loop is CASSVVRDAYEQYF. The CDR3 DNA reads TGTGCCAGCAGTGTTGTGCGGGACGCCTACGAGCAGTACTTC.

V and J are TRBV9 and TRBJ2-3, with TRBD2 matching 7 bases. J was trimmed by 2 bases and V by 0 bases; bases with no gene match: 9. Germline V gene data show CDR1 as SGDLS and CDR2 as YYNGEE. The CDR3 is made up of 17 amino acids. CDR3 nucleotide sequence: TGTGCCAGCAGCGTAGGTTTCGGGCTAGCGGACACAGATACGCAGTATTTT. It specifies CASSVGFGLADTDTQYF. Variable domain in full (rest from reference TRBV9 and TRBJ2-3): DSGVTQTPKHLITATGQRVTLRCSPRSGDLSVYWYQQSLDQGLQFLIQYYNGEERAKGNILERFSAQQFPDLHSELNLSSLELGDSALYFCASSVGFGLADTDTQYFGPGTRLTVL.

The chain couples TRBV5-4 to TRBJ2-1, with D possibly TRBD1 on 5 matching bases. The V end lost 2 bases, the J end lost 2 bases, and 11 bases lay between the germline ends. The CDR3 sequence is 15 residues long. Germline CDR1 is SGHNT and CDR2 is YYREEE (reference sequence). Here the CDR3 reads CASSLLKGTYNEQFF. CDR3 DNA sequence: TGTGCCAGCAGCTTACTCAAGGGGACCTACAATGAGCAGTTCTTC.

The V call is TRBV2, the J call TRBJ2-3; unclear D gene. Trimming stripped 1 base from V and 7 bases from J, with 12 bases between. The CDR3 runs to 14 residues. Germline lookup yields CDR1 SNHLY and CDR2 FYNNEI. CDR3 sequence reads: CASSEGISTNTQYF. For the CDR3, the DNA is TGTGCCAGCAGTGAAGGGATTAGCACTAATACGCAGTATTTT.

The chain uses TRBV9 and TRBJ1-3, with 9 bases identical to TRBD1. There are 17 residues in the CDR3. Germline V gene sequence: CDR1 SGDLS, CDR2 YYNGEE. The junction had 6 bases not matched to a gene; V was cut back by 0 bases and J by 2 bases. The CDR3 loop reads CASSVDGTGRAGNTIYF. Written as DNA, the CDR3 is TGTGCCAGCAGCGTAGATGGGACAGGGAGGGCTGGAAACACCATATATTTT.

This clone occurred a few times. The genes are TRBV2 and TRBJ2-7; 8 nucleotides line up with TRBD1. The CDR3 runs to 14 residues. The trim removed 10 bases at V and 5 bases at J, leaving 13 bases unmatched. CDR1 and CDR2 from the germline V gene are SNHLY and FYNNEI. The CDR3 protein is CATGTGGRWNEQYF. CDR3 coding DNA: TGTGCCACAGGAACAGGGGGAAGATGGAACGAGCAGTACTTC.

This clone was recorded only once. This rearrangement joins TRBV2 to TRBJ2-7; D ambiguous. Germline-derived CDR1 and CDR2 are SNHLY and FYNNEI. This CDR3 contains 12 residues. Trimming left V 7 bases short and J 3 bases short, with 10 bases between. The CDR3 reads CASTSRLYEQYF. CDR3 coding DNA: TGTGCCAGCACAAGCCGTCTCTACGAGCAGTACTTC. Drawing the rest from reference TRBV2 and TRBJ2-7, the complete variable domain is EPEVTQTPSHQVTQMGQEVILRCVPISNHLYFYWYRQILGQKVEFLVSFYNNEISEKSEIFDDQFSVERPDGSNFTLKIRSTKLEDSAMYFCASTSRLYEQYFGPGTRLTVT.

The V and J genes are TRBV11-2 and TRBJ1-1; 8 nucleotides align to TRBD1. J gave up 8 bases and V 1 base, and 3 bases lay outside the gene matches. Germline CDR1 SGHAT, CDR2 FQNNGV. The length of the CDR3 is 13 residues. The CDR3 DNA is TGTGCCAGCAGCTTAGGCCGGACAGGGGAAGCTTTCTTT. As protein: CASSLGRTGEAFF.

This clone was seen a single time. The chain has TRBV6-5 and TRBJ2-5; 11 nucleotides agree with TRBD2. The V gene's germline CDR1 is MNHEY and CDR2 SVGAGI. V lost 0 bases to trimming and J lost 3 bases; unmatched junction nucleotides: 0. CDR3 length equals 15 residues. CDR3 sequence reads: CASSYSTSGKETQYF. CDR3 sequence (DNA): TGTGCCAGCAGTTACTCGACTAGCGGGAAAGAGACCCAGTACTTC.